This T cell receptor (beta chain) derives from a study of CD8+ T cells in alopecia areata. Broader study findings: Scalp sequencing captures resident alphabeta T cells of normal skin too.

As regards this clone: Its antigen is not known.

CDR3 length: 14 residues. The germline CDR1 and CDR2 sequences are MNHEY and SMNVEV (reference sequence). V was pared by 6 bases and J by 0 bases, with 12 bases between. TCR sequencing used cDNA made by reverse transcription of extracted RNA. TCRdb's copy holds only in-frame clones and misses some; the assay was immunoSEQ multiplex PCR. The repertoire includes roughly 120,000 clones, approximately 58% of them detected once, and 2.8% sits in the top ten. This receptor was identified in a human donor in good health. The sequenced sample consisted of CD4+ T cells sorted from blood. The V and J genes are TRBV27 and TRBJ2-7; D not resolved. CDR3 nucleotides: TGTGCCAGCAGGCTGCGGCTAAGCTCCTACGAGCAGTACTTC. The encoded protein is CASRLRLSSYEQYF.